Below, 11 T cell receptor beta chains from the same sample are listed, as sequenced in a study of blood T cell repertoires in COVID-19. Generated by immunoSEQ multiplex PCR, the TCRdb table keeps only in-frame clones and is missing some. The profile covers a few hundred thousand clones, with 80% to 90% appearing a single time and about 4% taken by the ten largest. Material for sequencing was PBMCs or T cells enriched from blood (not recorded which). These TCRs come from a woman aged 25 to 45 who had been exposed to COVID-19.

The CDR3 spells CASSLVSPGDTQYF. The CDR3 region has the DNA TGTGCCAGCAGCTTGGTGTCGCCCGGTGATACGCAGTATTTT. The chain employs TRBV7-8 and TRBJ2-3; no firm D call. Germline V CDR1 and CDR2: SGHVS, FQNEAQ. V was cut by 3 bases and J by 6 bases, with 13 bases left in between. The CDR3 loop spans 14 amino acids. The complete variable domain, with remaining parts taken from reference TRBV7-8 and TRBJ2-3, reads GAGVSQSPRYKVAKRGQDVALRCDPISGHVSLFWYQQALGQGPEFLTYFQNEAQLDKSGLPSDRFFAERPEGSVSTLKIQRTQQEDSAVYLCASSLVSPGDTQYFGPGTRLTVL.

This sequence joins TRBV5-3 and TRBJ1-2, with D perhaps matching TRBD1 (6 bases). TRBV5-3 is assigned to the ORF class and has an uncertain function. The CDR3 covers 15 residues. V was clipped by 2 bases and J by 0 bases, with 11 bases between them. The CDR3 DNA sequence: TGTGCCAGAAGCTTCGGACAGTCCCCTAACTATGGCTACACCTTC. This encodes CARSFGQSPNYGYTF.

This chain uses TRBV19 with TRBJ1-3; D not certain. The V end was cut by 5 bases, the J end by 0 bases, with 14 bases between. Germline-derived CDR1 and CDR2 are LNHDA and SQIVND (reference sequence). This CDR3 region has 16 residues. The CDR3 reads CASSLPPASSGNTIYF. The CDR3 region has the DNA TGTGCCAGTAGTCTCCCCCCAGCGTCCTCTGGAAACACCATATATTTT.

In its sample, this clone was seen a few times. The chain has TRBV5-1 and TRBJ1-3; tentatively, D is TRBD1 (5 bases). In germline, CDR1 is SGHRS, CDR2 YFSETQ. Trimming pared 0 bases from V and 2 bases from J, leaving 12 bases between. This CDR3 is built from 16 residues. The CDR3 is CASSLAGGETGNTIYF. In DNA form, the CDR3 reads TGCGCCAGCAGCTTGGCGGGGGGAGAAACTGGAAACACCATATATTTT.

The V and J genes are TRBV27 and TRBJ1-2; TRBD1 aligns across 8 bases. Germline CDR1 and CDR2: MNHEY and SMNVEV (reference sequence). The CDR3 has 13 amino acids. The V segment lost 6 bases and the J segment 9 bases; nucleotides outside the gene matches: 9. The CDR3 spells CASSPDRDYRYTF. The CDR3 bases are TGTGCCAGCAGCCCGGACAGGGACTACCGCTACACCTTC.

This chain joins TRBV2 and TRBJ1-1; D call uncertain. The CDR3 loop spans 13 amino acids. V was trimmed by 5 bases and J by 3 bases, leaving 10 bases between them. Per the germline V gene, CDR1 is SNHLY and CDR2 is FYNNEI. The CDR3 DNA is TGTGCCAGCAGTTTCCAACCGGACACTGAAGCTTTCTTT. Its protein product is CASSFQPDTEAFF. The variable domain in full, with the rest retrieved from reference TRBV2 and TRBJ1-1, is EPEVTQTPSHQVTQMGQEVILRCVPISNHLYFYWYRQILGQKVEFLVSFYNNEISEKSEIFDDQFSVERPDGSNFTLKIRSTKLEDSAMYFCASSFQPDTEAFFGQGTRLTVV.

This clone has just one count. The CDR3 protein is CASSPPAAPRRRLSYEQYF. The CDR3, as DNA: TGTGCCAGCTCACCCCCGGCAGCCCCTCGAAGGAGACTTTCCTACGAGCAGTACTTC. The gene calls are TRBV18 and TRBJ2-7, with D unresolved. This CDR3 has 19 amino acids. Germline-derived CDR1 and CDR2 are KGHSH and LQKENI. Trimming cost V 3 bases and J 1 base, with 25 bases left between them.

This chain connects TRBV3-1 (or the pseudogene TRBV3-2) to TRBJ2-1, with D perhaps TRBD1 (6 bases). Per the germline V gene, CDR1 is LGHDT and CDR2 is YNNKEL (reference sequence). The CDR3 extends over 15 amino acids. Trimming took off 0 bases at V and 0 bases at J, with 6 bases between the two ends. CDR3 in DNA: TGTGCCAGCAGCCAAGAGGGGGCCTCCTACAATGAGCAGTTCTTC. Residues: CASSQEGASYNEQFF.

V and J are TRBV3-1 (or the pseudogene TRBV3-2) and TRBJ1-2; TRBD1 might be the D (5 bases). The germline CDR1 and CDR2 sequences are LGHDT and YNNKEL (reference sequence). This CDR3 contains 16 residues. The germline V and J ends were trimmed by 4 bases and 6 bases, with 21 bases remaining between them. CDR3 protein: CASSRPWGEPGDGYTF. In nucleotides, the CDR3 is TGTGCCAGCAGCCGACCTTGGGGGGAGCCGGGGGATGGCTACACCTTC.

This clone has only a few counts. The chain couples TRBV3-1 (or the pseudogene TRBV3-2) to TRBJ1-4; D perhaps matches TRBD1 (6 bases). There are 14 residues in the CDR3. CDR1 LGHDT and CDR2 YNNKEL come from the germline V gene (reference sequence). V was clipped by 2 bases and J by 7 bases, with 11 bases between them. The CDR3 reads CASSQLGGGEKLFF. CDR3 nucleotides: TGTGCCAGCAGCCAATTAGGGGGGGGTGAAAAACTGTTTTTT.

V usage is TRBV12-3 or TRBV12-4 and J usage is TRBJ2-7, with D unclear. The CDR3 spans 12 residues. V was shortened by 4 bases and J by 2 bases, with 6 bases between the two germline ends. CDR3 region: CASSYRPYEQYF. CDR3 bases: TGTGCCAGCAGTTACAGACCCTACGAGCAGTACTTC.